This TCR beta chain appears in the sequencing data of a study of cytomegalovirus exposure and HLA in healthy donors (dated by TCRdb to 2017 to 2019). Regarding the study in general: According to a later analysis, one platform produced both the 120 validation repertoires and the roughly 660 repertoires of the first cohort. The study was designed to test whether signatures of past pathogen exposure could be identified by cataloging public T cell receptors. Along with the approximately 700-subject first cohort, a separate validation cohort of approximately 110 different subjects was used. To predict cytomegalovirus infection status, the study brought together high-throughput TCR immunosequencing, statistical association of individual TCRs with disease status, and machine learning.

At the junction V is shortened by 4 bases and J by 9 bases, with 13 bases in between. The CDR3 runs 13 amino acids, cysteine and phenylalanine included. Left in the record is the CDR3 DNA by itself, 39 bases read in frame from the first base. The germline V gene (reference sequence) gives CDR1 as SEHNR and CDR2 as FQNEAQ. Libraries came from the immunoSEQ multiplex PCR assay. Per the source publication's procedure: A statistical classification framework was built to diagnose cytomegalovirus status from the catalog of TCR beta chain sequences. TCRdb re-hosts the immuneACCESS table, in-frame sequences only. Its copies lack some clones; in the studies checked, an unresolved V gene accounts for under half of them, and the cause for the rest is not known. D and trimming were read from the DNA, whereas the V and J calls and clone size are those reported in that table. The sample includes fewer than 250,000 clones, with roughly 88% observed a single time. More than 1.1% of the sample comes from the top ten.

The donors belonged to the validation cohort of approximately 130 subjects, which was separate from the approximately 700-subject first cohort. What the work shows at the level of the full study, not this receptor alone: The authors suggested that the approach could potentially be generalized to other disease states and immunological phenotypes. A few of the identified cytomegalovirus-associated TCR beta chains were confirmed in vitro to be specific for cytomegalovirus antigens. A later analysis lacked HLA typing for the validation cohort, so it scored co-occurrence in that cohort across all 120 repertoires. Most TCR sequences were observed very rarely across donors, whereas some public TCRs were present in many individuals. Subsequent analysis determined that TCRs grouped into clusters in the first cohort also showed a tendency toward co-occurrence across the roughly 110 validation repertoires, and roughly 94% of cluster scores exceeded 0. The study listed over 150 TCR beta chains as associated with cytomegalovirus. In both the original and validation cohorts, the classifier was reported to diagnose cytomegalovirus status with high specificity and sensitivity.

Turning to this clone: Its specific antigen is unknown. Base qualities were left out, and no much larger clone turns up one base away.

Here the chain combines TRBV7-9 and TRBJ2-1; the D gene lacks a confident call. The sample taken for sequencing was PBMCs. The receptor's source is a woman between 18 and 29 years old in good health and CMV-seronegative. This receptor has the CDR3 CASSYVGGIEQFF. Read as DNA, the sequence is TGTGCCAGCAGCTATGTAGGCGGTATTGAGCAGTTCTTC.